This T cell receptor beta chain was captured by sequencing in a study of blood T cell repertoires in COVID-19 (dated by TCRdb to the early 2020s). Broadly, across the study: The collaborator samples originated in the United States, Italy and Spain and spanned the acute and convalescent phases of COVID-19. A freely available public database, intended as a resource for researchers studying the immune response to SARS-CoV-2, is where the repertoires were released. Samples were obtained from the ongoing ImmuneRACE study (first 160 participants) and from about 1,300 subjects provided by 6 global collaborators. The dataset comprised deeply sampled blood TCRbeta repertoires from subjects exposed to, actively infected with, or recovered from COVID-19. Where HLA class I and class II types were available, the types were taken from metadata supplied by the sample provider, not from assay-based typing. The prospective study material was composed of cDNA or gDNA derived from T cells, B-cell-depleted T cells, or PBMCs. The sample metadata nearly always contained a de-identified subject ID, COVID-19 status, age in years and sex. Study-level results and caveats: Clinical and demographic metadata were provided uncurated, with the amount varying by source and participant.

TCRbeta CDR3 regions were amplified from genomic DNA by means of the immunoSEQ Assay, a bias-controlled multiplex PCR. In the paper's pipeline: Within the assay, amplification of reference gene primers was used to estimate how many nucleated cells each sample contained. To quantify the absolute abundance of each unique TCRbeta CDR3 rearrangement, sequence reads were collapsed and filtered. Productive Simpson clonality was computed per sample as the square root of Simpson's diversity index over productive rearrangements. TCRdb took over this immuneACCESS table, retaining in-frame rearrangements with V and J assigned. Such tables are incomplete; in checked studies, under half of the missing clones stem from an unresolved V gene, and the remainder is unexplained. The V and J calls and clone size were taken over from that table, and D and trimming were inferred from the DNA. The sample table contains a few hundred thousand clones; only one count was recorded for 88% of them. Under 3.5% of the sample is taken by the ten largest.

Comments on this clone: Its cognate antigen has yet to be identified. Per-base qualities were not stored, and no clone one base away is much larger.

Measured from the cysteine to the phenylalanine, the CDR3 is 15 residues long. The entry retains the CDR3 DNA only, 45 bases that are in frame from base 1. V loses 2 bases at its end and J loses 5 bases; junction bases beyond the gene matches: 5. The germline V gene yields MNHEY for CDR1 and SVGEGT for CDR2. In the prospective study, participants were roughly 18 to 100 years old, resided in fewer than 25 geographic areas of the United States, and were enrolled through a virtual design. To assign participants to cohorts, the prospective study relied on clinical history that participants themselves reported in a screening survey and a study questionnaire. Recovered participants in ImmuneRACE Cohort 3 were defined as having two consecutive negative NP/OP PCR tests, clearance from a healthcare professional, or resolution of symptoms. Mobile phlebotomists in the prospective study collected whole blood, serum and a nasopharyngeal or oropharyngeal swab from every participant. Participants in the prospective study had the option to provide additional blood draws and questionnaires over a roughly two-month period. Before DNA extraction, blood samples from the prospective study were shipped at room temperature or frozen.

This sequence originates from a woman aged 45 to 65 who had recovered from COVID-19. The chain uses TRBV6-2 or TRBV6-3 and TRBJ2-7, with 11 bases aligning to TRBD2. The material sequenced was PBMCs or T cells enriched from blood (not recorded which). Here is the DNA: TGTGCCAGCAGTTACCCAACTAGCGGGAGTGACGAGCAGTACTTC. Its coded protein is CASSYPTSGSDEQYF.